This T cell receptor beta chain was found in a study of T cells in Graves' hyperthyroidism and ophthalmopathy. At the level of the study: Once the initial diagnosis was made, peripheral blood was obtained before any treatment.

RNA transcripts yielded amplified TCR beta CDR3 regions. The TCR CDR3 was amplified in a first-round RT-PCR using the HTBI primer set. TCRdb reprocessed the multiplex PCR reads with MiXCR, giving one entry per CDR3 protein. Among a few hundred thousand distinct CDR3 sequences listed, less than 20% were seen once. Not enrolled were patients with uncontrolled infection, other autoimmune disease, pregnancy or lactation. Clinical symptoms, serum thyroxine, TRAb, thyroid ultrasound and orbital computed tomography informed diagnoses. More than 9.5 ml fresh peripheral blood yielded the PBMCs. The sequence derives from a woman aged 25 to 39 with Graves' hyperthyroidism. Sample: blood.

This CDR3 is CATSREEGVRGDGYTF. Here the CDR3 DNA reads TGTGCCACCAGCAGAGAAGAGGGTGTGAGGGGAGATGGCTACACCTTC. The rearrangement joins TRBV15 to TRBJ1-2; possibly TRBD1 for D (5 bases). Deletions cut 0 bases from V and 6 bases from J, with 17 bases between. The CDR3 runs to 16 residues. CDR1 is LNHNV, CDR2 YYDKDF, per germline (reference sequence).